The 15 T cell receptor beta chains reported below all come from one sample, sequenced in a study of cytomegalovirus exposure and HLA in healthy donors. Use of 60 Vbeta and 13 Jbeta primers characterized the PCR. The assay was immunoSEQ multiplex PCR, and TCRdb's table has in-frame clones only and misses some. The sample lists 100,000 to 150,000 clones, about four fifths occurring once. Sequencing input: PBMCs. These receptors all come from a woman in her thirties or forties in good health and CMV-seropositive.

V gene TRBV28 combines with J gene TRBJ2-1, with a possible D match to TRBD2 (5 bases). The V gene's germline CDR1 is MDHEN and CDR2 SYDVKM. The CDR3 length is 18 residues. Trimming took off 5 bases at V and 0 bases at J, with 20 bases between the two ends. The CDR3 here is CASSRLSALANSYNEQFF. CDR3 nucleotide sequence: TGTGCCAGCAGTCGACTCTCGGCGCTAGCCAACTCCTACAATGAGCAGTTCTTC.

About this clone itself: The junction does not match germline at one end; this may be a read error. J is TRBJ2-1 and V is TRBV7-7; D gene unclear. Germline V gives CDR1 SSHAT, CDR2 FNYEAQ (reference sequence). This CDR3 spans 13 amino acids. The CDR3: CASSSRLYNEQFF. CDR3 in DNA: TGTGCTAGCAGCTCCCGACTCTACAATGAGCAGTTCTTC.

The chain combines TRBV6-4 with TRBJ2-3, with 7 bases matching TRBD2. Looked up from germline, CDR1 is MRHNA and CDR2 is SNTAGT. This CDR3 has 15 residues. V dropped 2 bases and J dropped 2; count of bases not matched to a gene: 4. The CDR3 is CASSDETSPTDTQYF. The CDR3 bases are TGTGCCAGCAGTGACGAGACTAGCCCCACAGATACGCAGTATTTT.

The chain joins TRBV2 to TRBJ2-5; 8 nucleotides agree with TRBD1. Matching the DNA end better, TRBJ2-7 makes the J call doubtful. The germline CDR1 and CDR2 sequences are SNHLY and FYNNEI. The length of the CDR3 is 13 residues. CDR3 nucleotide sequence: TGTGCCAGCAGGGGGGACAGGAACTACGAGCAGTACTTC. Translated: CASRGDRNYEQYF.

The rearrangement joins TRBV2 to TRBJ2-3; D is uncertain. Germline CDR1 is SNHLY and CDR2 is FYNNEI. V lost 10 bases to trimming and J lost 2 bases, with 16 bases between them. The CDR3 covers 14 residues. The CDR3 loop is CANSQTWITDTQYF. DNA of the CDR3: TGTGCCAACAGCCAGACTTGGATCACAGATACGCAGTATTTT.

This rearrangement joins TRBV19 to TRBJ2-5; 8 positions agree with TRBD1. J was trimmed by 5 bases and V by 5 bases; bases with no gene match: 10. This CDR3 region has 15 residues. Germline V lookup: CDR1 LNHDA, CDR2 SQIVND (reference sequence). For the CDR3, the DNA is TGTGCCAGTAGTTTCGGACAGGGCATTGGGGAGACCCAGTACTTC. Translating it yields CASSFGQGIGETQYF.

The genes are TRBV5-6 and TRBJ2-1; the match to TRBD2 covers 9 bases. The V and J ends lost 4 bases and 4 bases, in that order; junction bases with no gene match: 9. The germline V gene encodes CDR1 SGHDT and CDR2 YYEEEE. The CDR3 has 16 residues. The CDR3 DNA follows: TGTGCCAGCAGCACCTCAGCTAGCGGGACATACAATGAGCAGTTCTTC. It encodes CASSTSASGTYNEQFF.

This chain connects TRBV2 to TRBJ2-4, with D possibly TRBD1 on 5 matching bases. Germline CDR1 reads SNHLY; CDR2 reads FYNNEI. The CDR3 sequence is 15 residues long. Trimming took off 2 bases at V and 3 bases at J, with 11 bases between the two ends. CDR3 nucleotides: TGTGCCAGCAGTGAACAGGGTTTTGGCAAAAACATTCAGTACTTC. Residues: CASSEQGFGKNIQYF.

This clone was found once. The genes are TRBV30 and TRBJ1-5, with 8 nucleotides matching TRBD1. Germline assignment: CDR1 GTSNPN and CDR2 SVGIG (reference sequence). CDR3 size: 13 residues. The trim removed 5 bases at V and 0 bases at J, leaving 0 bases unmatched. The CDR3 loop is CAWGQGSNQPQHF. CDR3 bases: TGTGCCTGGGGACAGGGTAGCAATCAGCCCCAGCATTTT. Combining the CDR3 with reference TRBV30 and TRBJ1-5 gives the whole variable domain SQTIHQWPATLVQPVGSPLSLECTVEGTSNPNLYWYRQAAGRGLQLLFYSVGIGQISSEVPQNLSASRPQDRQFILSSKKLLLSDSGFYLCAWGQGSNQPQHFGDGTRLSIL.

As DNA, the CDR3 is TGTGCCAGCAGCAAAGGATATACACCGTACAATGAGCAGTTCTTC. This sequence encodes CASSKGYTPYNEQFF. This chain uses TRBV21-1 with TRBJ2-1; the table gives TRBD1 as D, unverified against the DNA. TRBV21-1 is classified as a pseudogene. There are 15 residues in the CDR3.

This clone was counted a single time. Written as DNA, the CDR3 is TGTGCCAGCAGCCTCTCCCCTAAAATGGCGGGAGGGCTTCGTGAGCAGTACTTC. Encoded protein: CASSLSPKMAGGLREQYF. The chain has TRBV4-2 and TRBJ2-7; 9 bases match TRBD2. This CDR3 region has 18 residues. The V segment lost 4 bases and the J segment 7 bases; nucleotides outside the gene matches: 20. The V gene's germline CDR1 is LGHNA and CDR2 YNFKEQ.

This CDR3 is CASSFGSGELFF. The CDR3 region has the DNA TGTGCCAGCAGCTTCGGTAGCGGGGAGCTGTTTTTT. The chain links TRBV5-6 to TRBJ2-2; D remains unclear. Trimming removed 2 bases at V and 7 bases at J, with 6 bases between. CDR3 length equals 12 residues. Germline V gives CDR1 SGHDT, CDR2 YYEEEE.

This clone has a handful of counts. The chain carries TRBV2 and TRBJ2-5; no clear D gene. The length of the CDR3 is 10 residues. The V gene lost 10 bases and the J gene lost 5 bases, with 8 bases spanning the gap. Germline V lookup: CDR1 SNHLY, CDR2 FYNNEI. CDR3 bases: TGTGCCACCTCCCTGGAGACCCAGTACTTC. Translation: CATSLETQYF.

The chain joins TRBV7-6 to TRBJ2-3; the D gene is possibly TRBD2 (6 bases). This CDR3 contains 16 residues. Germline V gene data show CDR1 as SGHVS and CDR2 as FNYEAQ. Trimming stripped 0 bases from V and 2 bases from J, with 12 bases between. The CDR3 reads CASSLAGGSSTDTQYF. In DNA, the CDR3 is TGTGCCAGCAGCTTAGCCGGGGGATCTTCCACAGATACGCAGTATTTT.

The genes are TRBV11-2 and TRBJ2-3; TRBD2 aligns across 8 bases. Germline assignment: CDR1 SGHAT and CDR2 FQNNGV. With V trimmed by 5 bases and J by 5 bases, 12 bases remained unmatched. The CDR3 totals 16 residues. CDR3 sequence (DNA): TGTGCCAGCAGCGCCGGGACTAGAGGGGATGGAGATACGCAGTATTTT. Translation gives CASSAGTRGDGDTQYF.